This T cell receptor beta chain originates from a study of identical twins. Through template switching, a universal primer site was introduced, and the cDNA contained unique molecular identifiers. TCRdb re-analysed the 5' RACE reads in MiXCR, keeping a single row per CDR3 protein. The sample records about 520,000 distinct CDR3 sequences, less than 25% being singletons. CDR1 is LGHDT and CDR2 is YNNKEL in the germline V gene (reference sequence). There are 12 residues in the CDR3. The V end was cut by 3 bases, the J end by 2 bases, with 5 bases between. The table lists this clonotype with many counts. The data also belong to a second study, concerning T cells expressing NK-cell markers. That study reports: The authors restricted sorting to alpha-beta TCR T cells with an anti-gamma-delta TCR antibody in several experiments.

This receptor was obtained from a woman between 18 and 29 years old in good health. This chain uses TRBV3-1 with TRBJ2-7; D perhaps matches TRBD1 (5 bases). The sequencing input was CD4+ T cells sorted from blood. The CDR3 DNA is TGTGCCAGCAGCCAGGGGCCCTACGAGCAGTACTTC. It codes for CASSQGPYEQYF.